This TCR beta chain originates from a study of blood T cell repertoires in COVID-19. In the study overall: Samples of COVID-19 (acute and convalescent) were obtained from the United States, Italy and Spain.

Germline lookup yields CDR1 SGHTA and CDR2 FQGTGA. The germline V and J ends were trimmed by 2 bases and 3 bases, with 14 bases remaining between them. There are 15 residues in the CDR3. Enrollees, roughly 18 to 89 years old, lived in about two dozen US areas. Data came from immunoSEQ multiplex PCR; TCRdb stores just in-frame clones and leaves some out. The sample consists of 180,000 or so clones, approximately 85% of them appearing once. The source of this sequence is a man between 35 and 55 years old with acute COVID-19. The chain has TRBV7-3 and TRBJ2-7, with TRBD2 as a possible D gene (6 bases). The sequencing input was PBMCs or T cells enriched from blood (not recorded which). The CDR3 loop reads CASSLVAGTGYEQYF. CDR3 nucleotides: TGTGCCAGCAGCTTAGTTGCGGGGACGGGCTACGAGCAGTACTTC.